These T cell receptor beta chains were read from a single sample in a study of T cell repertoires in cytomegalovirus infection. TCRdb recomputed calls from the reads with MiXCR, one row per CDR3 protein. The data hold 150,000 to 200,000 distinct CDR3 sequences, with over 25% observed a single time. Sequenced sample: PBMCs. The receptors come from a human donor in good health (CMV status not recorded). Some clones in this sample may be carry-over from other donors' samples. CDR3s include the opening cysteine and the closing phenylalanine or tryptophan. Fields, in order: CDR3 DNA, CDR3 protein, V gene, clone size, D gene, CDR3 length, J gene. D genes are given only for firm matches. The size field is filled for only some rows; it gives once, few, many or a size class.

TGTGCCAGCAGTCAACGAGATGAGCAGTTCTTC,CASSQRDEQFF,TRBV2,many,.,11,TRBJ2-1
TGTGCCACTTCGGACGGGCCGGGCTATGGCTACACCTTC,CATSDGPGYGYTF,TRBV10-3,few,.,13,TRBJ1-2
TGCAGCGTTGAAAAGGGACCCAACTATAGCTACACCTTC,CSVEKGPNYSYTF,TRBV29-1,.,.,13,TRBJ1-2
TGTGCCAGCAGCTTAGGAGACTCGGGGGGTCAGCCCCAGCATTTT,CASSLGDSGGQPQHF,TRBV13,once,.,15,TRBJ1-5
TGCGCCAGCAGCATAGGCCGGGACAGACCATCCTACAATGAGCAGTTCTTC,CASSIGRDRPSYNEQFF,TRBV5-1,many,TRBD1,17,TRBJ2-1
TGTGCCAGCAGTTGGGGGACAGAAACCTACGAGCAGTACTTC,CASSWGTETYEQYF,TRBV6-2/TRBV6-3,many,TRBD1,14,TRBJ2-7
TGTGCCAGCACCCAAGGGAGGGGCGAGGTGGATACGCAGTATTTT,CASTQGRGEVDTQYF,TRBV2,.,TRBD2,15,TRBJ2-3
TGCAGCGTTGTAACAGGGGAGACTGAAGCTTTCTTT,CSVVTGETEAFF,TRBV29-1,.,TRBD1,12,TRBJ1-1
TGTGCCAGCAGCGGGGGACGGCGCACTGAAGCTTTCTTT,CASSGGRRTEAFF,TRBV7-2,.,.,13,TRBJ1-1
TGTGCCAGCAGTGAAACTAGCGGATCCGAGCAGTACTTC,CASSETSGSEQYF,TRBV6-4,.,TRBD2,13,TRBJ2-7
TGTGCCTGGAGTTCCTTCTCCTACGAGCAGTACTTC,CAWSSFSYEQYF,TRBV30,.,.,12,TRBJ2-7
TGCGCCAGCAGCCAAGATGACGCAGACTGGTATGGCTACACCTTC,CASSQDDADWYGYTF,TRBV4-1,few,.,15,TRBJ1-2
TGTGCCAGCACCCTGGGACAGGGGGCGCGGTATGGCTACACCTTC,CASTLGQGARYGYTF,TRBV12-3/TRBV12-4,.,TRBD1,15,TRBJ1-2
TGTGCCAGCAGTGCCATTTCTGGGGCCAACGTCCTGACTTTC,CASSAISGANVLTF,TRBV6-1,.,.,14,TRBJ2-6
TGTGCCAGCAGCTCCGTAGAGCGGGGGAGGGAGACCCAGTACTTC,CASSSVERGRETQYF,TRBV7-2,.,TRBD2,15,TRBJ2-5
TGTGCCACCGGGGAGGGGGGGCGAAACATTCAGTACTTC,CATGEGGRNIQYF,TRBV15,.,.,13,TRBJ2-4
TGTGCCAGCACCCCGGGACAGGGGAATGAAAAACTGTTTTTT,CASTPGQGNEKLFF,TRBV11-2,many,TRBD1,14,TRBJ1-4
TGTGCCACCAGCAGAGAGGGGGACTTCTACGAGCAGTACTTC,CATSREGDFYEQYF,TRBV15,few,.,14,TRBJ2-7
TGTGCCAGCAGCTTTCGCGCCTCCTACGAGCAGTACTTC,CASSFRASYEQYF,TRBV7-6,many,.,13,TRBJ2-7
TGTGCCAGCAGCCCAGGGACAGGGTCTTTCTACGAGCAGTACTTC,CASSPGTGSFYEQYF,TRBV7-6,.,TRBD1,15,TRBJ2-7
TGTGCCAGCAGCTTAGGGGTGGGGGGCTACGAGCAGTACTTC,CASSLGVGGYEQYF,TRBV7-8,few,.,14,TRBJ2-7
TGTGCCAGCAGCTTACGGGGTGAGAGGGGGAACTATGGCTACACCTTC,CASSLRGERGNYGYTF,TRBV11-2,.,.,16,TRBJ1-2
TGTGCCAGCAGCTTGGGCAGGGAGGCCGGGGAGCTGTTTTTT,CASSLGREAGELFF,TRBV7-2,many,.,14,TRBJ2-2
TGTGCCATCACCGAGATGACAGACCGTGGCTACACCTTC,CAITEMTDRGYTF,TRBV10-3,.,.,13,TRBJ1-2
TGTGCCAGCACCGCCATATCGGGGGCTGGCTACGAGCAGTACTTC,CASTAISGAGYEQYF,TRBV27,.,.,15,TRBJ2-7
TGCGCCAGCAGCTTAACGACAGGGGCCACTGAAGCTTTCTTT,CASSLTTGATEAFF,TRBV5-1,.,TRBD1,14,TRBJ1-1
TGTGCCAGCAGTGTCCCTAGCGGGGGAGAGACCCAGTACTTC,CASSVPSGGETQYF,TRBV6-1,few,TRBD2,14,TRBJ2-5
TGTGCCAGCAGCGCCGTGGCGGAGACCCAGTACTTC,CASSAVAETQYF,TRBV9,.,.,12,TRBJ2-5
TGCAGTGCCCCAAACACAGGAGACGGCTATGGCTACACCTTC,CSAPNTGDGYGYTF,TRBV20-1,few,.,14,TRBJ1-2
TGTGCCAGCAGTCAACCCTCCGGGACAGGGGGATATGGCTACACCTTC,CASSQPSGTGGYGYTF,TRBV6-2/TRBV6-3,.,TRBD1,16,TRBJ1-2
TGTGCCAGCAGCTTAGCCAGATGGAACGAGCAGTACTTC,CASSLARWNEQYF,TRBV7-2,few,.,13,TRBJ2-7
TGTGCCAGCAGCTTAGGCCAGGCTGATGAAGCTTTCTTT,CASSLGQADEAFF,TRBV7-6,few,.,13,TRBJ1-1
TGTGCCAGTAGTATTTCAGCCAGGGTTGGCAATGAGCAGTTCTTC,CASSISARVGNEQFF,TRBV19,.,.,15,TRBJ2-1
TGTGCCAGCATTGACACGCAGAGCTCCTACGAGCAGTACTTC,CASIDTQSSYEQYF,TRBV6-6,once,.,14,TRBJ2-7
TGTGCCAGCAGTCCGCCGGGACATCTCACCGGGGAGCTGTTTTTT,CASSPPGHLTGELFF,TRBV12-3/TRBV12-4,few,.,15,TRBJ2-2
TGTGCCAGCAGCCAAGATCTGCCTCTCAAAAACATTCAGTACTTC,CASSQDLPLKNIQYF,TRBV3-1,.,.,15,TRBJ2-4
TGTGCCACCAGCAGTTATTTCGGCCACTATGAAAACCTGTTTTTT,CATSSYFGHYENLFF,TRBV15,.,.,15,TRBJ1-4
TGCGCCAGCAGCCAGTGGACAGCGCTCCAAGAGACCCAGTACTTC,CASSQWTALQETQYF,TRBV4-1,.,.,15,TRBJ2-5
TGCGCCAGCAGCTGGACCCGGGACGACAGTGAAGCTTTCTTT,CASSWTRDDSEAFF,TRBV5-1,.,.,14,TRBJ1-1
TGTGCCAGCACAGCGGACAGCTCCTACAATGAGCAGTTCTTC,CASTADSSYNEQFF,TRBV2,.,.,14,TRBJ2-1
TGTGCCAGCAGCTTAGACTACTACGAGCAGTACTTC,CASSLDYYEQYF,TRBV7-4,few,.,12,TRBJ2-7
TGTGCCACCAGCAGTGGGGGGATTGGGGACATTCAGTACTTC,CATSSGGIGDIQYF,TRBV15,few,.,14,TRBJ2-4
TGCGCCAGCAGCTCGGGAGAATCTGGCACTGAAGCTTTCTTT,CASSSGESGTEAFF,TRBV5-1,.,.,14,TRBJ1-1
TGTGCCAGCAGTCCCCCGGGGCGCAACCACGAGCAGTACTTC,CASSPPGRNHEQYF,TRBV12-3/TRBV12-4,many,.,14,TRBJ2-7
TGTGCCAGCAGTTTGAAAACAGGGGTAGTAAGTGGCTACACCTTC,CASSLKTGVVSGYTF,TRBV12-3/TRBV12-4,.,TRBD1,15,TRBJ1-2
TGCGCCAGCAGCCAGTTCTTAGCGGGGACCCCCTACGAGCAGTACTTC,CASSQFLAGTPYEQYF,TRBV4-3,many,TRBD2,16,TRBJ2-7
TGCGCCAGCAGCCCCGCCCCGGCCACGAATTCACCCCTCCACTTT,CASSPAPATNSPLHF,TRBV5-1,few,.,15,TRBJ1-6
TGCAGCGTTGAAGGGACTAAGGGTTGGAAGGATACGCAGTATTTT,CSVEGTKGWKDTQYF,TRBV29-1,few,.,15,TRBJ2-3
TGTGCCAGCAACCGCGGACGGGGCTATGCCGGGACGGCAACGGAGACCCAGTACTTC,CASNRGRGYAGTATETQYF,TRBV11-2,.,.,19,TRBJ2-5
TGTGCCAGCAGTCACAGGGGAGATACGCAGTATTTT,CASSHRGDTQYF,TRBV27,.,TRBD1,12,TRBJ2-3
TGTGCCAGTCGGACAATCCTGAACACTGAAGCTTACTTT,CASRTILNTEAYF,TRBV5-4,.,.,13,TRBJ1-1
TGTGCCAGCAGTCTAAACCGCGAGACCCAGTACTTC,CASSLNRETQYF,TRBV2,many,.,12,TRBJ2-5
TGTGCCAGCAGCTTAGGACTAGCGGGGACCCCTGGCACAGATACGCAGTATTTT,CASSLGLAGTPGTDTQYF,TRBV7-6,.,TRBD2,18,TRBJ2-3
TGTGCCAGCAGTTACCGGATGGCCTACGAGCAGTACTTC,CASSYRMAYEQYF,TRBV6-5,.,.,13,TRBJ2-7